The rows below give T cell receptor beta chains drawn from one sample of a study of cytomegalovirus exposure and HLA in healthy donors. Produced via immunoSEQ multiplex PCR; TCRdb's table is partial and in-frame only. The sample carries about 94,000 clones, over 65% recorded once. The source material was PBMCs. These TCRs come from a human donor in good health. CDR3s include the opening cysteine and the closing phenylalanine or tryptophan. Each record gives: clone size, D gene, V gene, J gene, CDR3 DNA, CDR3 protein. The D gene is left open where the match is weak. Clone size, where shown, is once, few, many, or a class for clones that have expanded.

>once|TRBD1|TRBV7-9|TRBJ2-5
TGTTCCAGCAGCTCCGGGACAGGGGGCGCATCTTCTGAGACCCAGTACTTC
CSSSSGTGGASSETQYF
>NA|TRBD2|TRBV4-2|TRBJ2-3
TGTGCCAGCAGCCAACTTTGGGGACTAGCTGAAACAGATACGCAGTATTTT
CASSQLWGLAETDTQYF
>NA|NA|TRBV28|TRBJ1-5
TGTGCCAGCAGTCCGAAATTAACAGGGTCTCGTCAGCCCCAGCATTTT
CASSPKLTGSRQPQHF
>NA|TRBD1|TRBV9|TRBJ1-4
TGTGCCAGCAGCAGGACAGGGGGCGGCGGGGGTGAAAAACTGTTTTTT
CASSRTGGGGGEKLFF
>once|NA|TRBV7-9|TRBJ1-1
TGTGCCAGCAGCTTCGGAGGGGTGAACACTGAAGCTTTCTTT
CASSFGGVNTEAFF
>NA|TRBD2|TRBV6-5|TRBJ2-3
TGTGCCAGCAGTTACCTAGCGGGAATTTCCACAGATACGCAGTATTTT
CASSYLAGISTDTQYF
>NA|NA|TRBV7-9|TRBJ1-2
TGTGCCAGCAGGTCCGGGTCCTATGGCTACACCTTC
CASRSGSYGYTF
>NA|NA|TRBV9|TRBJ1-6
TGTGCCAGCAGCGTAGTTGGGTCGGGGTCACCCCTCCACTTT
CASSVVGSGSPLHF
>NA|NA|TRBV28|TRBJ2-7
TGTGCCAGCAGTGGGGGCGGACAGTACGAGCAGTACTTC
CASSGGGQYEQYF
>NA|NA|TRBV7-2|TRBJ2-1
TGTGCCAGCAGCTTAGAGGTAATTGGGGCAACCTACAATGAGCAGTTCTTC
CASSLEVIGATYNEQFF
>NA|TRBD1|TRBV5-1|TRBJ2-2
TGCGCCAGCAGCTCAAGACAGGGGAACACCGGGGAGCTGTTTTTT
CASSSRQGNTGELFF
>few|NA|TRBV29-1|TRBJ2-1
TGCAGCGTTGAAGATATAGCTAGAAATGAGCAGTTCTTC
CSVEDIARNEQFF
>NA|NA|TRBV6-1|TRBJ1-2
TGTGCCAGCAGCCCCGACAGAGCTAACTATGGCTACACCTTC
CASSPDRANYGYTF
>NA|NA|TRBV5-8|TRBJ2-4
TGTGCCAGCAGCGTTCAAAATCAGGGGCTACTAGCCAAAAACATTCAGTACTTC
CASSVQNQGLLAKNIQYF
>NA|NA|TRBV15|TRBJ1-5
TGTGCCACCAGCAGAGCCCCGTTTAGCAATCAGCCCCAGCATTTT
CATSRAPFSNQPQHF
>NA|TRBD2|TRBV15|TRBJ2-7
TGTGCCACCAGCAGAGATCGGGGACTAAGCCTGGAGCAGTACTTC
CATSRDRGLSLEQYF